The present T cell receptor beta chain was sequenced within a study of blood T cell repertoires in COVID-19. Overall study: Some COVID-19 samples were acute and others convalescent; all came from the United States, Italy and Spain. T cells, B-cell-depleted T cells, or PBMCs supplied cDNA or gDNA.

In the authors' methods: Amplification with reference gene primers provided the estimates of nucleated cell counts. Measured with immunoSEQ multiplex PCR; TCRdb has only the in-frame clones, and not every one. V and J calls and clone size come straight from that table; D and trimming were deduced from the DNA. Altogether almost 35,000 clones are present, roughly nine tenths being singletons, with the ten largest covering less than 45%. In germline, CDR1 is LGHNA, CDR2 YSLEER. V was pared by 0 bases and J by 1 base, with 7 bases of the junction left unmatched. This CDR3 spans 18 amino acids. This sequence originates from a man between 60 and 75 years old with active or convalescent COVID-19. Material for sequencing was peripheral blood. V is TRBV4-3 and J is TRBJ2-2, with 8 positions matching TRBD2. CDR3 loop: CASSQEVLAVLNTGELFF. The CDR3 DNA reads as TGCGCCAGCAGCCAAGAAGTACTAGCGGTTTTGAACACCGGGGAGCTGTTTTTT.